The T cell receptor (beta chain) under discussion was sequenced for a study of T cell repertoires in cytomegalovirus infection. At the level of the study: CMV infection together with matching HLA type was indicated by public TCR beta signatures. Study-wide results and caveats: Carriers of CMV and the relevant HLA type were discriminated by public TCR beta frequency. Clonotype analysis showed dominance of the ex vivo response by HLA-C-restricted CMV-specific TCR beta clonotypes.

MiXCR, run by TCRdb on the reads, gives a single entry per CDR3 protein. Here the sample spans around 330,000 distinct CDR3 sequences, 17% being singletons. About this clonotype: No antigen is known for it.

The CDR3 contains 16 residues. Germline V gives CDR1 SGHTA, CDR2 FQGTGA. V lost 5 bases and J 4 bases, leaving 17 bases between the germline ends. What was sequenced was PBMCs. The rearrangement joins TRBV7-3 to TRBJ2-2, with D possibly matching TRBD2 (6 bases). The clonotype originates from a human donor in good health (CMV status not recorded). Some clones in this sample may be carry-over from other donors' samples. CDR3 DNA: TGTGCCAGCAGCAGCTACCCGGGACTTCGCACCGGGGAGCTGTTTTTT. It yields the protein CASSSYPGLRTGELFF.